These T cell receptor beta chains were read from a single sample in a study of breast tumors, draining lymph nodes, adjacent tissues. In TCRdb, the multiplex PCR reads were re-called with MiXCR into one record per CDR3 protein. The table lists approximately 230,000 distinct CDR3 sequences, roughly a third of them singletons. The specimen sequenced was axillary lymph node tissue. Receptors originate from a female donor with breast cancer. Some clones in this sample may be carry-over from other donors' samples. CDR3s include the opening cysteine and the closing phenylalanine or tryptophan. The order of the fields is clone size, V gene, J gene, D gene, CDR3 protein, CDR3 DNA. The D gene is left open where the match is weak. The size of a clone is reported for some rows only, either as once, few or many, or as a class for expanded clones.

many	TRBV25-1	TRBJ2-4	-	CASSPGMTKNIQYF	TGTGCCAGCAGTCCGGGGATGACCAAAAACATTCAGTACTTC
many	TRBV4-3	TRBJ2-1	-	CASSRGNRGSSYNEQFF	TGCGCCAGCAGCCGAGGGAACCGGGGCTCCTCCTACAATGAGCAGTTCTTC
-	TRBV6-5	TRBJ2-3	TRBD1	CASSTPGTDTDTQYF	TGTGCCAGCAGTACCCCCGGGACAGACACAGATACGCAGTATTTT
many	TRBV7-9	TRBJ1-4	-	CASSLVGQSNEKLFF	TGTGCCAGCAGCTTAGTTGGCCAGAGTAATGAAAAACTGTTTTTT
-	TRBV5-6	TRBJ2-4	TRBD1	CASSDGQVLAKNIQYF	TGTGCCAGCAGCGATGGACAGGTACTAGCCAAAAACATTCAGTACTTC
-	TRBV2	TRBJ1-4	TRBD1	CASRPGTANEKLFF	TGTGCCAGCAGACCCGGGACAGCCAATGAAAAACTGTTTTTT
-	TRBV7-3	TRBJ2-2	-	CASSLLDTGELFF	TGTGCCAGCAGCTTACTGGACACCGGGGAACTGTTTTTT
-	TRBV19	TRBJ2-2	TRBD2	CASSSSGGATGELFF	TGTGCCAGTAGTAGTAGCGGGGGGGCCACCGGGGAGCTGTTTTTT
-	TRBV4-3	TRBJ1-3	-	CASSQRGLGGETIYF	TGCGCCAGCAGCCAACGAGGCCTAGGTGGAGAGACCATATATTTT
-	TRBV28	TRBJ2-7	TRBD2	CASSLIPGTSGYEQYF	TGTGCCAGCAGTTTAATCCCCGGGACTAGCGGTTACGAGCAGTACTTC
-	TRBV19	TRBJ2-6	TRBD1	CASSGTGVGANVLTF	TGTGCCAGTAGTGGGACAGGGGTGGGGGCCAACGTCCTGACTTTC
many	TRBV18	TRBJ2-3	-	CASSRTESTDTQYF	TGTGCCAGCTCACGGACAGAGAGCACAGATACGCAGTATTTT
many	TRBV7-9	TRBJ2-7	TRBD1	CASSSLRDSPSYEQYF	TGTGCCAGCAGCTCCCTCCGGGACAGTCCCTCCTACGAGCAGTACTTC
many	TRBV6-1	TRBJ2-1	-	CASSVGAEQFF	TGTGCCAGCAGTGTTGGGGCTGAGCAGTTCTTC
few	TRBV3-1	TRBJ2-7	TRBD2	CASSQGRAGGRLYEQYF	TGTGCCAGCAGCCAAGGACGGGCGGGAGGTCGTTTGTACGAGCAGTACTTC
-	TRBV5-1	TRBJ2-5	-	CASSLGGDPATQYF	TGCGCCAGCAGCTTGGGGGGGGACCCCGCGACCCAGTACTTC
many	TRBV19	TRBJ1-2	-	CASRNDGAWGYTF	TGTGCCAGTAGAAACGATGGGGCTTGGGGCTACACCTTC
-	TRBV11-1	TRBJ2-3	-	CASSPRVYTDTQYF	TGTGCCAGCAGCCCCCGGGTCTACACAGATACGCAGTATTTT
-	TRBV19	TRBJ2-1	TRBD2	CASSIGGGRGNEQFF	TGTGCCAGTAGTATTGGGGGCGGGAGGGGAAATGAGCAGTTCTTC
many	TRBV24-1	TRBJ2-1	TRBD1	CATSDLKRRTGDYNEQFF	TGTGCCACCAGTGACCTTAAACGGAGGACAGGAGATTACAATGAGCAGTTCTTC
-	TRBV28	TRBJ2-7	TRBD2	CASSLFGTSSEQYF	TGTGCCAGCAGTTTATTCGGGACTAGCAGCGAGCAGTACTTC
-	TRBV7-9	TRBJ1-2	-	CASSFPGLAGAHGYTF	TGTGCCAGCAGCTTCCCGGGACTAGCGGGAGCGCATGGCTACACCTTC
many	TRBV7-2	TRBJ2-3	TRBD2	CASGNGGGQADTQYF	TGTGCCAGCGGAAACGGGGGGGGGCAGGCAGATACGCAGTATTTT
-	TRBV7-2	TRBJ1-1	-	CASSSHMNTEAFF	TGTGCCAGCAGCTCACACATGAACACTGAAGCTTTCTTT
-	TRBV20-1	TRBJ2-5	TRBD1	CSARHRNRGETQYF	TGCAGTGCTAGGCATCGGAACAGGGGCGAGACCCAGTACTTC
many	TRBV7-2	TRBJ2-7	-	CASSLNGASEQYF	TGTGCCAGCAGCTTGAACGGGGCTTCCGAGCAGTACTTC
-	TRBV2	TRBJ2-5	-	CASSEMGQGVGRAGQDTQYF	TGTGCCAGCAGTGAGATGGGACAGGGAGTCGGGAGGGCCGGACAAGACACCCAGTACTTC
many	TRBV29-1	TRBJ1-2	-	CSVAPLANYGYTF	TGCAGCGTTGCCCCCTTAGCTAACTATGGCTACACCTTC
many	TRBV20-1	TRBJ2-1	-	CSASGHEIYNEQFF	TGCAGTGCTAGTGGACACGAGATATACAATGAGCAGTTCTTC
-	TRBV18	TRBJ1-1	-	CASSPIENTEAFF	TGTGCCAGCTCACCAATAGAGAACACTGAAGCTTTCTTT
-	TRBV7-3	TRBJ2-1	-	CASSLSGPNVEQFF	TGTGCCAGCAGCTTATCCGGACCCAATGTGGAGCAGTTCTTC
-	TRBV24-1	TRBJ1-6	TRBD1	CATVTGSIPGFHF	TGTGCCACCGTGACAGGGAGTATTCCGGGATTCCACTTT
many	TRBV7-2	TRBJ2-7	-	CASQDDPVTYEQYF	TGTGCCAGCCAGGACGATCCCGTGACCTACGAGCAGTACTTC
many	TRBV19	TRBJ1-6	TRBD1	CASSPTPGTGGSPLHF	TGTGCCAGTAGTCCCACCCCCGGGACAGGGGGATCACCCCTCCACTTT
-	TRBV20-1	TRBJ2-1	TRBD2	CSARWTSDEQFF	TGCAGTGCTAGATGGACTAGCGATGAGCAGTTCTTC
few	TRBV7-9	TRBJ2-1	-	CASSLKGQGPVSYNEQFF	TGTGCCAGCAGCTTAAAGGGGCAGGGACCCGTCTCCTACAATGAGCAGTTCTTC
-	TRBV5-1	TRBJ2-7	TRBD1	CASRDLQGSSYEQYF	TGCGCCAGCAGAGACTTACAGGGGTCCTCCTACGAGCAGTACTTC
-	TRBV19	TRBJ2-4	-	CASSILGSIKNIQYF	TGTGCCAGTAGTATACTTGGCAGCATTAAAAACATTCAGTACTTC
many	TRBV13	TRBJ1-2	TRBD1	CASSARTGGKF	TGTGCCAGCAGCGCGCGGACAGGCGGTAAATTC
once	TRBV7-9	TRBJ1-2	-	CASSLNSRGQNGYPF	TGTGCCAGCAGCTTGAACTCCAGGGGACAAAATGGCTACCCCTTC
few	TRBV6-2/TRBV6-3	TRBJ2-2	-	CASSYVNTGELFF	TGTGCCAGCAGTTATGTGAACACCGGGGAGCTGTTTTTT
few	TRBV7-2	TRBJ1-1	-	CASSLGSGRAGAEAFF	TGTGCCAGCAGCTTAGGATCAGGGAGGGCTGGGGCTGAAGCTTTCTTT
many	TRBV12-3/TRBV12-4	TRBJ2-1	TRBD2	CASSPGLGWYNEQFF	TGTGCCAGCAGTCCCGGACTAGGATGGTACAATGAGCAGTTCTTC
-	TRBV13	TRBJ1-6	TRBD1	CASSPIRGQSALHF	TGTGCCAGCAGCCCGATTAGGGGGCAATCAGCCCTCCACTTT
few	TRBV3-1	TRBJ2-3	-	CASSQGGIRLYF	TGTGCCAGCAGCCAAGGAGGAATCCGCCTGTATTTT
many	TRBV29-1	TRBJ2-3	TRBD1	CSATQGAMTDTQYF	TGCAGCGCGACACAGGGGGCCATGACAGATACGCAGTATTTT
many	TRBV2	TRBJ2-7	TRBD2	CASRATSGSFNEQYF	TGTGCCAGCAGGGCGACTAGCGGGAGTTTCAACGAGCAGTACTTC
many	TRBV7-9	TRBJ2-3	-	CASRFYGTDTQYF	TGTGCCAGCAGGTTTTATGGTACAGATACGCAGTATTTT
-	TRBV6-6	TRBJ2-4	-	CASSYSTGAKNIQYF	TGTGCCAGCAGTTACTCAACGGGGGCCAAAAACATTCAGTACTTC
-	TRBV15	TRBJ1-5	TRBD1	CATGQERGQPQHF	TGTGCCACCGGACAGGAGAGGGGTCAGCCCCAGCATTTT
many	TRBV20-1	TRBJ1-2	TRBD1	CSARRTGGFYGYTF	TGCAGTGCTAGACGGACAGGGGGCTTCTATGGCTACACCTTC
-	TRBV28	TRBJ1-2	-	CATLTANYGYTF	TGTGCCACCTTGACAGCTAACTATGGCTACACCTTC